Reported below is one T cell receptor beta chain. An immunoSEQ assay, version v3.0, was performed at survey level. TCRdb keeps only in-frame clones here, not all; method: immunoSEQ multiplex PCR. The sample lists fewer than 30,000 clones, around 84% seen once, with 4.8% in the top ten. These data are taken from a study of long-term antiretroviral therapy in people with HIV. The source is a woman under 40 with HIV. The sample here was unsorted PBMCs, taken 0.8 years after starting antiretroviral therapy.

The chain's CDR3 is CASSSGGAQETQYF. The CDR3 nucleotides are TGTGCCAGCAGCTCCGGGGGGGCCCAAGAGACCCAGTACTTC. The chain has TRBV7-8 and TRBJ2-5; 8 bases match TRBD2. Germline CDR1 SGHVS, CDR2 FQNEAQ. The CDR3 loop spans 14 amino acids. V shed 4 bases and J 1 base; nucleotides not matched to a gene: 2.